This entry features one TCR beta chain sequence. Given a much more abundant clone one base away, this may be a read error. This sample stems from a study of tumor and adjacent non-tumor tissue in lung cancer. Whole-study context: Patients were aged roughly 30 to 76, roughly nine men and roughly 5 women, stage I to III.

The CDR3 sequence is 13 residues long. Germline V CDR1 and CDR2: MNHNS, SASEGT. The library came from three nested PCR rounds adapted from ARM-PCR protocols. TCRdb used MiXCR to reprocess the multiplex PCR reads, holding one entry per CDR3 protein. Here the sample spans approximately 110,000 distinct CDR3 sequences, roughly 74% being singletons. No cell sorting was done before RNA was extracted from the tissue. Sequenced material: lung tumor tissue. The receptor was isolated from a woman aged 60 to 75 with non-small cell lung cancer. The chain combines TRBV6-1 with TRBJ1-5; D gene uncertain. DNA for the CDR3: TGTGCCAGCAGTGAAACGGCCAATCAGCCCGAGCATTTT. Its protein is CASSETANQPEHF.